This entry describes one T cell receptor (beta chain). The sample belongs to a study of blood T cells in healthy people across ages. CDR3 length: 16 amino acids. The J segment lost 2 bases and the V segment lost 0 bases, leaving 6 bases of the junction unmatched. Germline V gives CDR1 SGDLS, CDR2 YYNGEE. The authors ran a second PCR of about 7 to 11 cycles using a sample-barcoded 5' primer and a J-beta primer mix. TCRdb called the 5' RACE reads again in MiXCR, with one record for every CDR3 protein. The table has about 1,800,000 distinct CDR3 sequences, approximately 28% seen once. The J gene is TRBJ2-5, the V gene TRBV9, with 8 nucleotides matching TRBD1. The receptor was derived from a woman aged 25-40 years in good health. What was sequenced was blood. The DNA for the CDR3 is TGTGCCAGCAGCGTAGTAGGGACAGGCAATCAAGAGACCCAGTACTTC. Protein sequence: CASSVVGTGNQETQYF.